A single T cell receptor beta chain is shown here with its context. Its antigen is as yet unknown. This entry is derived from a study of early T cells in non-severe SARS-CoV-2 infection. Overall study: Sequenced bulk RNA came from whole blood that was unsorted, and chains were unpaired.

V gave up 0 bases and J gave up 3 bases, with 7 bases separating them. The germline CDR1 and CDR2 sequences are SGDLS and YYNGEE. The CDR3 spans 13 residues. Unique molecular identifier tags were affixed to discrete cDNA molecules. TCRdb reanalysed the 5' RACE reads using MiXCR and keeps one entry per CDR3 protein. The sample includes about 48,000 distinct CDR3 sequences, 7% to 9% of them seen just once. Study-wide findings and caveats: Database matching using VDJdb favored anti-spike CD8 responses, with private and CD4 specificities left missing.

Sequencing used whole blood. This sequence originates from an adult who was a healthcare worker with PCR-confirmed SARS-CoV-2 infection or an uninfected control (not recorded which). The rearrangement links TRBV9 to TRBJ2-7; no reliable D call. In DNA form, the CDR3 reads TGTGCCAGCAGCGTAGGTTTGGACTACGAGCAGTACTTC. This codes for CASSVGLDYEQYF.